The entry below gives a single T cell receptor beta chain sequence along with its context. Its antigen remains unidentified. Though probably carrying unrecorded immune exposures, donors were nominally healthy at sampling. This PCR relied on a set of 60 Vbeta primers and 13 Jbeta primers. The repertoire was sequenced with immunoSEQ multiplex PCR; TCRdb's copy has only in-frame clones and lacks some. The sample records about 230,000 clones, 77% being singletons. These data are taken from a study of cytomegalovirus exposure and HLA in healthy donors. Findings and limits, study-wide: HLA alleles were associated with fewer than 20,000 TCR beta sequences in a later analysis at 0.05 false discovery rate. Altogether, 150 to 200 TCR beta chains were recorded as cytomegalovirus-associated. Most TCR sequences proved rare, with some public TCRs found in many donors.

Trimming took 0 bases from V and 4 from J; bases not matched to a gene: 3. The CDR3 spans 16 residues. Germline V gene lookup returns CDR1 LGHNA and CDR2 YNFKEQ. The V gene is TRBV4-2, the J gene TRBJ2-2; 9 bases are shared with TRBD2. Input material: PBMCs. The sequence was collected from a woman aged 55-69 years in good health and CMV-seropositive. This CDR3 is CASSQDWRGGTGELFF. The DNA for the CDR3 is TGTGCCAGCAGCCAAGATTGGCGGGGGGGCACCGGGGAGCTGTTTTTT.